The present entry profiles one T cell receptor (beta chain) with its context. What it recognizes is unknown. Only in-frame clones appear in the TCRdb table, and some are missing; sequencing was by immunoSEQ multiplex PCR. The sample includes 25,000 to 35,000 clones, 89% of them seen just once. This specimen belongs to a study of T cells in localized non-small cell lung cancer. General study results and limits: Multi-region tumor sequencing was not done, so intratumor heterogeneity could not be excluded.

The CDR3 has 14 residues. V lost 4 bases, J lost 4 bases, and 4 bases stayed unmatched. The germline V gene has CDR1 MNHNS and CDR2 SASEGT. This TCR derives from a woman aged 35 to 70 with stage I lung adenocarcinoma. The sample here was peripheral blood, taken before any cancer treatment. The chain carries TRBV6-1 and TRBJ1-1; TRBD1 matches 9 bases. CDR3 sequence: CASSATTGGTEAFF. The CDR3, as DNA: TGTGCCAGCAGTGCCACGACAGGGGGCACTGAAGCTTTCTTT.